This T cell receptor (beta chain) comes out of a study of tumor-infiltrating lymphocytes in localized non-small cell lung cancer. Study results and caveats: T-cell fraction did not differ between immunotypes IM1 and IM2. Available tissue quantity limited TCR sequencing to a patient subset.

Assay used: immunoSEQ multiplex PCR; TCRdb lists only in-frame clones, some missing. The top ten clones hold around 6.3% of a sample with tens of thousands of clones, about two thirds of them seen once. The CDR3 consists of 16 residues. The trim removed 4 bases at V and 1 base at J, leaving 5 bases unmatched. CDR1 and CDR2 (germline): KGHSY, FQNENV. This clone is classed as medium-sized. Its specificity is unknown. The rearrangement links TRBV16 to TRBJ1-5; 9 bases fit TRBD1. The source material was lung tumor tissue. The clonotype originates from a human donor with non-small cell lung cancer. CDR3 coding DNA: TGTGCCAGCAGCCCTCCGGGACAGGGAAGCAATCAGCCCCAGCATTTT. Its translation is CASSPPGQGSNQPQHF. The whole variable domain, remainder taken from reference TRBV16 and TRBJ1-5, is GEEVAQTPKHLVRGEGQKAKLYCAPIKGHSYVFWYQQVLKNEFKFLISFQNENVFDETGMPKERFSAKCLPNSPCSLEIQATKLEDSAVYFCASSPPGQGSNQPQHFGDGTRLSIL.